A single sample is the source of the 32 T cell receptor beta chains below, sequenced in a study of shared clonotypes between healthy human individuals. Produced via immunoSEQ multiplex PCR; TCRdb's table is partial and in-frame only. The sample includes a few million clones, 90% to 95% of them seen just once. The specimen sequenced was naive CD4+ T cells sorted from blood. Subset denoted: CD45RA+ positively selected. These receptors all come from a man aged 18 to 30 in good health.

This chain joins TRBV2 and TRBJ2-7, with D perhaps TRBD1 or TRBD2 (6 bases each). This CDR3 spans 11 amino acids. The germline V gene encodes CDR1 SNHLY and CDR2 FYNNEI. V shed 10 bases and J shed 3 bases, with 10 bases lying between them. The CDR3 nucleotides read TGTGCCACCGGGGGCGGCTACGAGCAGTACTTC. Translated, it gives CATGGGYEQYF.

As DNA, the CDR3 is TGTGCCATCAGTGATAGAGGTAGTGGAAACACCATATATTTT. It yields the protein CAISDRGSGNTIYF. V gene TRBV10-3 combines with J gene TRBJ1-3; the D is unclear. V was shortened by 3 bases and J by 3 bases, with 9 bases between the two germline ends. CDR3 length: 14 residues. The germline gives CDR1 ENHRY, CDR2 SYGVKD.

CDR3 protein: CASSPRPGAYNSPLHF. Written as DNA, the CDR3 is TGTGCCAGCAGTCCTCGGCCAGGGGCCTATAATTCACCCCTCCACTTT. This chain links TRBV28 with TRBJ1-6, with D perhaps TRBD1 (6 bases). Germline-derived CDR1 and CDR2 are MDHEN and SYDVKM. V was trimmed by 5 bases and J by 2 bases, leaving 13 bases between them. The CDR3 consists of 16 residues.

Notes on this clone: In the same sample, other DNA sequences code for this CDR3. This rearrangement joins TRBV6-5 to TRBJ1-4; TRBD1 matches 10 bases. V was clipped by 1 base and J by 6 bases; unmatched bases: 2. Germline-derived CDR1 and CDR2 are MNHEY and SVGAGI. The CDR3 is 15 residues long. The CDR3 DNA follows: TGTGCCAGCAGTTACTTCGGGACAGGGGATGAAAAACTGTTTTTT. Residues: CASSYFGTGDEKLFF.

This clone was seen once. The chain links TRBV10-3 to TRBJ2-7; 11 bases align to TRBD1. CDR1 is ENHRY, CDR2 SYGVKD, per germline. The CDR3 is 14 residues long. V gave up 7 bases and J gave up 3 bases; unmatched junction bases: 5. CDR3 sequence reads: CAITRGQGDYEQYF. DNA of the CDR3: TGTGCCATCACAAGGGGACAGGGGGACTACGAGCAGTACTTC.

The gene calls are TRBV28 and TRBJ1-5; a possible D gene is TRBD1 (6 bases). V was trimmed by 6 bases and J by 4 bases, leaving 19 bases between them. CDR1 is MDHEN and CDR2 is SYDVKM in the germline V gene. The CDR3 has 16 residues. Here the CDR3 DNA reads TGTGCCAGCAGCCCTGGGGGGGCGGGAACGAATCAGCCCCAGCATTTT. Translated, it gives CASSPGGAGTNQPQHF.

This chain links TRBV9 with TRBJ1-4; TRBD1 agrees at 8 bases. The CDR3 consists of 15 residues. The J segment lost 2 bases and the V segment lost 4 bases, leaving 4 bases of the junction unmatched. Germline CDR1 is SGDLS and CDR2 is YYNGEE. The CDR3 DNA is TGTGCCAGCAGCCCTCGGACAGGGACTAATGAAAAACTGTTTTTT. This gives the protein CASSPRTGTNEKLFF.

The chain combines TRBV6-1 with TRBJ1-6; D is possibly TRBD1 (6 bases). CDR1 is MNHNS, CDR2 SASEGT, per germline. This CDR3 is 18 amino acids long. The V end lost 0 bases, the J end lost 5 bases, and 17 bases lay between the germline ends. CDR3: CASSEAWDKGGHNSPLHF. The CDR3 DNA reads TGTGCCAGCAGTGAAGCTTGGGACAAGGGAGGTCATAATTCACCCCTCCACTTT.

This rearrangement joins TRBV9 to TRBJ1-6, with D hard to call. The CDR3 is made up of 15 amino acids. Trimming cost V 3 bases and J 7 bases, with 14 bases left between them. The germline CDR1 and CDR2 sequences are SGDLS and YYNGEE. In nucleotides, the CDR3 is TGTGCCAGCAGCGCCGAGGAGGGCTACAATTCACCCCTCCACTTT. Translating it yields CASSAEEGYNSPLHF.

The rearrangement links TRBV11-3 to TRBJ2-5; perhaps TRBD1 as D (6 bases). The DNA matches TRBJ2-7 better at its end, which makes the J call doubtful. The CDR3 contains 13 residues. The germline V gene encodes CDR1 SGHNT and CDR2 YENEEA. CDR3 residues: CASSTGHRDEQYF. DNA of the CDR3: TGTGCCAGCAGTACGGGACATCGGGACGAGCAGTACTTC.

As to this clone: A junction end diverges from the germline sequence, so it may reflect a read error. The CDR3 protein is CTSSPIGAPIANTGELFF. In DNA, the CDR3 is TGTACCAGCTCACCGATAGGGGCCCCCATCGCGAACACCGGGGAGCTGTTTTTT. The J gene is TRBJ2-2, the V gene TRBV18, with D possibly matching TRBD1 (5 bases). The CDR3 spans 18 residues. CDR1 is KGHSH, CDR2 LQKENI, per germline. The whole variable domain, filled in from reference TRBV18 and TRBJ2-2, reads NAGVMQNPRHLVRRRGQEARLRCSPMKGHSHVYWYRQLPEEGLKFMVYLQKENIIDESGMPKERFSAEFPKEGPSILRIQQVVRGDSAAYFCTSSPIGAPIANTGELFFGEGSRLTVL.

This rearrangement joins TRBV7-9 to TRBJ2-5, with D perhaps being TRBD1 or TRBD2 (5 bases each). Germline V gene data show CDR1 as SEHNR and CDR2 as FQNEAQ (reference sequence). CDR3 length: 14 amino acids. Trimming cost V 1 base and J 5 bases, with 11 bases left between them. CDR3 in DNA: TGTGCCAGCAGCTTAGGGGGGTTGACGGAGACCCAGTACTTC. It translates to CASSLGGLTETQYF.

This clone was counted once. The chain combines TRBV28 with TRBJ2-3; 10 nucleotides agree with TRBD2. Germline loops: CDR1 MDHEN, CDR2 SYDVKM. V was clipped by 3 bases and J by 1 base; unmatched bases: 4. The length of the CDR3 is 16 residues. CDR3 in DNA: TGTGCCAGCAGTTTGCTAGCGGGGGCCGGCACAGATACGCAGTATTTT. This sequence encodes CASSLLAGAGTDTQYF.

The V call is TRBV18, the J call TRBJ1-4; no firm D call. Trimming pared 3 bases from V and 4 bases from J, leaving 18 bases between. This CDR3 has 17 residues. Germline V gene lookup returns CDR1 KGHSH and CDR2 LQKENI. DNA for the CDR3: TGTGCCAGCTCACCCATCTCGGGAGACTATTATAATGAAAAACTGTTTTTT. This gives the protein CASSPISGDYYNEKLFF. Full variable domain (outside the CDR3, taken from reference TRBV18 and TRBJ1-4): NAGVMQNPRHLVRRRGQEARLRCSPMKGHSHVYWYRQLPEEGLKFMVYLQKENIIDESGMPKERFSAEFPKEGPSILRIQQVVRGDSAAYFCASSPISGDYYNEKLFFGSGTQLSVL.

The chain is built from TRBV19 and TRBJ1-5; no firm D call. The CDR3 has 14 residues. Germline V gene lookup returns CDR1 LNHDA and CDR2 SQIVND (reference sequence). The V gene lost 1 base and the J gene lost 3 bases, with 7 bases spanning the gap. The CDR3 loop is CASSIVGFNQPQHF. CDR3 DNA: TGTGCCAGTAGTATAGTAGGGTTCAATCAGCCCCAGCATTTT.

This clone has just one count. The V gene is TRBV18, the J gene TRBJ2-2, with 11 bases that match TRBD2. Trimming took 5 bases from V and 4 from J; bases not matched to a gene: 3. CDR3 length: 15 amino acids. Per germline, CDR1 KGHSH and CDR2 LQKENI. CDR3 sequence reads: CASSSGLAVTGELFF. The CDR3 DNA reads TGTGCCAGCTCATCGGGACTAGCGGTCACCGGGGAGCTGTTTTTT.

The chain has TRBV10-3 and TRBJ1-5; the D gene is possibly TRBD1 (5 bases). CDR3 length: 14 residues. Looked up from germline, CDR1 is ENHRY and CDR2 is SYGVKD. V gave up 2 bases and J gave up 5 bases, with 10 bases separating them. DNA for the CDR3: TGTGCCATCAGTGAGAGAGGGGCGGATCAGCCCCAGCATTTT. This translates into CAISERGADQPQHF.

This clone has just a few counts. CDR3 sequence: CASSLREGLSNQPQHF. CDR3 coding DNA: TGTGCCAGCAGTCTCAGGGAAGGGCTTAGCAATCAGCCCCAGCATTTT. The chain combines TRBV2 with TRBJ1-5; D perhaps matches TRBD1 (5 bases). This CDR3 is 16 amino acids long. V was pared by 5 bases and J by 0 bases, with 14 bases between. Per the germline V gene, CDR1 is SNHLY and CDR2 is FYNNEI.

This chain connects TRBV5-1 to TRBJ2-7; 7 nucleotides align to TRBD1. CDR1 and CDR2 (germline): SGHRS, YFSETQ. The junction had 6 bases not matched to a gene; V was cut back by 4 bases and J by 5 bases. This CDR3 spans 13 amino acids. Here the CDR3 reads CASSATGDHEQYF. CDR3 DNA: TGCGCCAGCAGCGCAACAGGGGACCACGAGCAGTACTTC.

CDR3 in DNA: TGTGCCAGCAGGGGGGTGTGGGATAATTCACCCCTCCACTTT. This gives the protein CASRGVWDNSPLHF. The chain is built from TRBV6-1 and TRBJ1-6; D might be TRBD1 (5 bases). The CDR3 loop spans 14 amino acids. V dropped 6 bases and J dropped 5 bases, with 11 bases sitting between them. Germline lookup yields CDR1 MNHNS and CDR2 SASEGT.

Concerning this clone: A much larger clone lies one base from this, so it may be a read error. V is TRBV11-2 and J is TRBJ2-7; 7 bases align to TRBD1. Germline values: CDR1 SGHAT, CDR2 FQNNGV. This CDR3 is built from 13 residues. V shed 5 bases, J shed 3 bases, and the junction held 4 bases outside the gene matches. This CDR3 reads CASSHWDSYEQYF. In nucleotides, the CDR3 is TGTGCCAGCAGCCACTGGGACAGCTACGAGCAGTACTTC.

The chain links TRBV27 to TRBJ1-1; D ambiguous. With 2 bases removed from V and 8 bases from J, the gap between germline ends came to 12 bases. CDR3 length equals 13 residues. Germline V gives CDR1 MNHEY, CDR2 SMNVEV (reference sequence). Here the CDR3 DNA reads TGTGCCAGCAGTTTAGGGGAGAGGACCGAAGCTTTCTTT. This encodes CASSLGERTEAFF.

The chain combines TRBV2 with TRBJ1-5, with TRBD1 as a possible D gene (5 bases). Germline V CDR1 and CDR2: SNHLY, FYNNEI. The CDR3 has 18 amino acids. Trimming left V 10 bases short and J 2 bases short, with 27 bases between. CDR3 protein: CANPRVRRRGRCNQPQHF. The CDR3 DNA reads as TGTGCCAACCCAAGGGTCAGGAGGAGGGGACGCTGCAATCAGCCCCAGCATTTT.

A word on this clone: This same CDR3 is encoded by further DNA sequences in the sample. The V call is TRBV2, the J call TRBJ1-4; TRBD1 aligns across 7 bases. Germline lookup yields CDR1 SNHLY and CDR2 FYNNEI. The CDR3 is made up of 14 amino acids. The J segment lost 0 bases and the V segment lost 6 bases, leaving 1 base of the junction unmatched. The CDR3, as DNA: TGTGCCAGCAGAGGACAGGCAACTAATGAAAAACTGTTTTTT. It encodes CASRGQATNEKLFF.

The chain joins TRBV7-2 to TRBJ2-2; perhaps TRBD1 as D (6 bases). V lost 5 bases to trimming and J lost 0 bases, with 16 bases between them. The CDR3 runs to 17 residues. Germline V gene data show CDR1 as SGHTA and CDR2 as FQGNSA. The CDR3 nucleotides read TGTGCCAGCAGCCTAGACGGACAGCGCACGAACACCGGGGAGCTGTTTTTT. This encodes CASSLDGQRTNTGELFF.

The chain is built from TRBV19 and TRBJ2-1; a weak D match, TRBD2 (6 bases). Germline lookup yields CDR1 LNHDA and CDR2 SQIVND (reference sequence). V was cut by 7 bases and J by 4 bases, with 17 bases left in between. This CDR3 is built from 15 residues. CDR3 in amino acids: CASKAPGLLYNEQFF. The DNA of the CDR3 is TGTGCCAGTAAAGCCCCGGGACTCCTTTACAATGAGCAGTTCTTC. The full variable domain, with the rest looked up from reference TRBV19 and TRBJ2-1, is DGGITQSPKYLFRKEGQNVTLSCEQNLNHDAMYWYRQDPGQGLRLIYYSQIVNDFQKGDIAEGYSVSREKKESFPLTVTSAQKNPTAFYLCASKAPGLLYNEQFFGPGTRLTVL.

The chain couples TRBV9 to TRBJ1-3; D is unclear. CDR1 SGDLS and CDR2 YYNGEE come from the germline V gene. V lost 4 bases to trimming and J lost 9 bases, with 11 bases between them. The CDR3 has 12 residues. CDR3 residues: CASSPQEGTIYF. CDR3 nucleotide sequence: TGTGCCAGCAGCCCCCAGGAAGGCACCATATATTTT.

The chain is built from TRBV10-3 and TRBJ2-5, with D uncertain. Gene TRBJ2-7 matches the end of the DNA better, so the J call may be wrong. Germline V gene sequence: CDR1 ENHRY, CDR2 SYGVKD. The CDR3 is made up of 11 amino acids. CDR3 sequence reads: CAISESNEQYF. The DNA of the CDR3 is TGTGCCATCAGTGAGTCGAACGAGCAGTACTTC.

The chain's CDR3 is CASSPTAGLSTDTQYF. The CDR3 DNA is TGTGCCAGCAGCCCTACAGCGGGGCTAAGCACAGATACGCAGTATTTT. V gene TRBV5-6 combines with J gene TRBJ2-3; TRBD2 matches at 7 bases. The germline CDR1 and CDR2 sequences are SGHDT and YYEEEE. The CDR3 consists of 16 residues. V was pared by 4 bases and J by 0 bases, with 8 bases of the junction left unmatched.

The genes are TRBV19 and TRBJ1-3, with 8 positions matching TRBD1. The CDR3 spans 15 residues. CDR1 is LNHDA, CDR2 SQIVND, per germline (reference sequence). V gave up 6 bases and J gave up 4 bases; unmatched junction bases: 8. For the CDR3, the DNA is TGTGCCAGTAGGGAGACAGGGGCTGCAGGAAACACCATATATTTT. It is translated as CASRETGAAGNTIYF.

V usage is TRBV15 and J usage is TRBJ2-3; no definite D call. V was clipped by 0 bases and J by 1 base, with 11 bases between them. The CDR3 runs to 16 residues. Per germline, CDR1 LNHNV and CDR2 YYDKDF (reference sequence). Here the CDR3 reads CATSRDPTVGTDTQYF. CDR3 nucleotides: TGTGCCACCAGCAGAGATCCCACGGTTGGCACAGATACGCAGTATTTT. The full variable domain, completed using reference TRBV15 and TRBJ2-3, is DAMVIQNPRYQVTQFGKPVTLSCSQTLNHNVMYWYQQKSSQAPKLLFHYYDKDFNNEADTPDNFQSRRPNTSFCFLDIRSPGLGDTAMYLCATSRDPTVGTDTQYFGPGTRLTVL.

The J gene is TRBJ1-2, the V gene TRBV10-1; D ambiguous. The CDR3 contains 14 residues. The V and J ends lost 0 bases and 6 bases respectively, with 11 bases between them. CDR1 is WNHNN and CDR2 is SYGVQD in the germline V gene (reference sequence). The CDR3 region is CASSESRTTNGYTF. As DNA, the CDR3 is TGCGCCAGCAGTGAGTCACGTACGACGAATGGCTACACCTTC.